A single sample is the source of the 24 T cell receptor beta chains below, sequenced in a study of T cell responses to AZD1222 COVID-19 vaccine. Produced via immunoSEQ multiplex PCR; TCRdb's table is partial and in-frame only. The profile shows about 97,000 clones, around nine tenths of them singletons. The sample here was peripheral blood, taken on day 0 of AZD1222 vaccination. These receptors were obtained from an adult in good health.

The chain uses TRBV28 and TRBJ1-1; unclear D gene. CDR3 length: 15 residues. V shed 7 bases and J shed 7 bases, with 22 bases lying between them. Germline V lookup: CDR1 MDHEN, CDR2 SYDVKM. The CDR3 DNA is TGTGCCAGCAAGGGTCAACGGGCGGGAATCAGTGAAGCTTTCTTT. Amino acids: CASKGQRAGISEAFF.

The gene calls are TRBV7-9 and TRBJ2-7; D unclear. The V gene's germline CDR1 is SEHNR and CDR2 FQNEAQ (reference sequence). V lost 3 bases and J 0 bases, leaving 9 bases between the germline ends. The CDR3 has 14 amino acids. CDR3 nucleotides: TGTGCCAGCAGCTTGGGATATAGCTCCTACGAGCAGTACTTC. Its translation is CASSLGYSSYEQYF.

The chain links TRBV27 to TRBJ2-5; 7 positions agree with TRBD2. The CDR3 contains 14 residues. With 6 bases clipped from V and 7 bases from J, the junction kept 11 bases outside the gene matches. Germline V gene data show CDR1 as MNHEY and CDR2 as SMNVEV (reference sequence). CDR3 DNA: TGTGCCAGCAGAATACTAGCGACCCAGGGGACCCAGTACTTC. Its translation is CASRILATQGTQYF.

The rearrangement links TRBV7-9 to TRBJ1-3, with a tentative D call TRBD1 (6 bases). There are 15 residues in the CDR3. CDR1 and CDR2 from the germline V gene are SEHNR and FQNEAQ (reference sequence). The germline V and J ends were trimmed by 6 bases and 0 bases, with 12 bases remaining between them. The DNA for the CDR3 is TGTGCCAGCAGGCCTTCAGGGGCCTCTGGAAACACCATATATTTT. Translation gives CASRPSGASGNTIYF.

As regards this clone: The sample contains more than one DNA sequence encoding this CDR3. The chain recombines TRBV19 with TRBJ1-5; weak D call: TRBD1 (5 bases). Germline V gene data show CDR1 as LNHDA and CDR2 as SQIVND (reference sequence). V gave up 5 bases and J gave up 0 bases, with 8 bases separating them. This CDR3 spans 14 amino acids. Here the CDR3 DNA reads TGTGCCAGTAGTCAGGGTAATAGCAATCAGCCCCAGCATTTT. Translating it yields CASSQGNSNQPQHF.

V usage is TRBV5-1 and J usage is TRBJ2-7, with unresolved D. The CDR3 consists of 15 residues. CDR1 and CDR2 (germline): SGHRS, YFSETQ. Trimming shortened V by 4 bases and J by 2 bases, and 16 bases separated the two germline ends. The CDR3 DNA is TGCGCCAGCAGCCCCAATTCGGGCAGCCCCTACGAGCAGTACTTC. Protein sequence: CASSPNSGSPYEQYF.

This chain uses TRBV9 with TRBJ2-7, with 7 bases identical to TRBD1. Unmatched junction bases numbered 11, after V lost 3 bases and J lost 5 bases. The CDR3 extends over 15 amino acids. CDR1 is SGDLS, CDR2 YYNGEE, per germline. The CDR3 DNA reads as TGTGCCAGCAGCGCGGAAACAGGGGTCCCGAACGAGCAGTACTTC. This encodes CASSAETGVPNEQYF. The full variable domain, with the rest looked up from reference TRBV9 and TRBJ2-7, is DSGVTQTPKHLITATGQRVTLRCSPRSGDLSVYWYQQSLDQGLQFLIQYYNGEERAKGNILERFSAQQFPDLHSELNLSSLELGDSALYFCASSAETGVPNEQYFGPGTRLTVT.

The chain carries TRBV18 and TRBJ1-6; D unclear. V dropped 4 bases and J dropped 1 base, with 14 bases sitting between them. The CDR3 is made up of 17 amino acids. In germline, CDR1 is KGHSH, CDR2 LQKENI. The CDR3 sequence: CASSQPTGASYNSPLHF. CDR3 bases: TGTGCCAGCTCACAGCCGACGGGAGCGTCCTATAATTCACCCCTCCACTTT.

This chain links TRBV2 with TRBJ1-1, with D hard to call. The CDR3 consists of 15 residues. The V end lost 4 bases, the J end lost 5 bases, and 17 bases lay between the germline ends. Germline CDR1 is SNHLY and CDR2 is FYNNEI. CDR3 bases: TGTGCCAGCAGTGTTCCTTGGGGTCGGCGAACTGAAGCTTTCTTT. The encoded protein is CASSVPWGRRTEAFF.

CDR3 DNA sequence: TGTGCCAGCAGTTTAGGGCGGGATAATTCACCCCTCCACTTT. Protein sequence: CASSLGRDNSPLHF. The rearrangement links TRBV28 to TRBJ1-6; no reliable D call. This CDR3 has 14 residues. V was shortened by 2 bases and J by 5 bases, with 7 bases between the two germline ends. In germline, CDR1 is MDHEN, CDR2 SYDVKM.

DNA for the CDR3: TGCGCCAGCAGCCAAGACTTAGGCCAGGGGAATCAGCCCCAGCATTTT. Its translation: CASSQDLGQGNQPQHF. This chain links TRBV4-1 with TRBJ1-5; D might be TRBD1 (6 bases). The V gene lost 0 bases and the J gene lost 4 bases, with 13 bases spanning the gap. This CDR3 has 16 amino acids. Germline assignment: CDR1 MGHRA and CDR2 YSYEKL.

The table lists this clone with a count of one. This rearrangement joins TRBV5-4 to TRBJ1-3, with 8 positions matching TRBD1. The CDR3 contains 16 residues. Germline V lookup: CDR1 SGHNT, CDR2 YYREEE (reference sequence). V gave up 4 bases and J gave up 0 bases; unmatched junction bases: 6. The CDR3, as DNA: TGTGCCAGCAGCGTACTAGGGACAGGCTCTGGAAACACCATATATTTT. It encodes CASSVLGTGSGNTIYF. The full variable domain, its missing parts supplied by reference TRBV5-4 and TRBJ1-3, is ETGVTQSPTHLIKTRGQQVTLRCSSQSGHNTVSWYQQALGQGPQFIFQYYREEENGRGNFPPRFSGLQFPNYSSELNVNALELDDSALYLCASSVLGTGSGNTIYFGEGSWLTVV.

The chain couples TRBV3-1 (or the pseudogene TRBV3-2) to TRBJ1-5; TRBD1 is a possible D gene (5 bases). Trimming took 0 bases from V and 2 from J, leaving 11 bases between them. CDR3 length: 16 residues. Germline CDR1 and CDR2: LGHDT and YNNKEL (reference sequence). CDR3 nucleotide sequence: TGTGCCAGCAGCCAAGATCCCAGGGCGGGCAATCAGCCCCAGCATTTT. It translates to CASSQDPRAGNQPQHF.

This CDR3 reads CATMVGLAGDHEQFF. For the CDR3, the DNA is TGTGCCACCATGGTAGGACTAGCGGGGGACCATGAGCAGTTCTTC. The chain uses TRBV2 and TRBJ2-1, with 13 bases aligning to TRBD2. V trimming: 10 bases; J trimming: 8 bases; junction bases outside the gene matches: 11. CDR1 SNHLY and CDR2 FYNNEI come from the germline V gene. CDR3 size: 15 residues. Looking up the rest from reference TRBV2 and TRBJ2-1 gives the full variable domain: EPEVTQTPSHQVTQMGQEVILRCVPISNHLYFYWYRQILGQKVEFLVSFYNNEISEKSEIFDDQFSVERPDGSNFTLKIRSTKLEDSAMYFCATMVGLAGDHEQFFGPGTRLTVL.

The chain links TRBV19 to TRBJ1-2; D ambiguous. V lost 7 bases, J lost 5 bases, and 11 bases lay in between. Germline V gives CDR1 LNHDA, CDR2 SQIVND (reference sequence). The CDR3 is 12 residues long. The CDR3 DNA reads TGTGCCAGTATCGAAGGCGAATATGGCTACACCTTC. Its protein is CASIEGEYGYTF.

This rearrangement joins TRBV5-1 to TRBJ1-5, with D perhaps matching TRBD1 (6 bases). This CDR3 is 14 amino acids long. From germline, CDR1 is SGHRS and CDR2 YFSETQ. V lost 2 bases to trimming and J lost 4 bases, with 10 bases between them. The CDR3 nucleotides are TGCGCCAGCAGCTTAGGGGGGGCTAATCAGCCCCAGCATTTT. Amino acid sequence: CASSLGGANQPQHF.

This clone came up once. The chain is built from TRBV13 and TRBJ2-7, with 9 bases that match TRBD1. Germline-derived CDR1 and CDR2 are PRHDT and FYEKMQ (reference sequence). Trimming took 0 bases from V and 3 from J; bases not matched to a gene: 9. The CDR3 is 17 amino acids. CDR3 coding DNA: TGTGCCAGCAGCTTAGGCCTGGGGGGACAGGGCGGCTACGAGCAGTACTTC. Protein: CASSLGLGGQGGYEQYF.

The chain joins TRBV6-2 or TRBV6-3 to TRBJ2-7, with 8 bases matching TRBD2. CDR1 MNHEY and CDR2 SVGEGT come from the germline V gene. J gave up 1 base and V 6 bases, and 2 bases lay outside the gene matches. The CDR3 totals 13 residues. The CDR3 sequence is CASSRLASYEQYF. Written as DNA, the CDR3 is TGTGCCAGCAGCAGACTAGCGTCCTACGAGCAGTACTTC.

This chain links TRBV19 with TRBJ1-1, with 7 bases aligning to TRBD1. CDR1 and CDR2 from the germline V gene are LNHDA and SQIVND (reference sequence). The V segment lost 5 bases and the J segment 3 bases; nucleotides outside the gene matches: 6. The CDR3 has 14 amino acids. The CDR3 DNA reads TGTGCCAGTAGTGAGGGACAGAGGGACACTGAAGCTTTCTTT. Protein sequence: CASSEGQRDTEAFF.

This CDR3 reads CASRLRGTGELFF. The CDR3 nucleotides are TGTGCCAGCAGACTGAGAGGAACCGGGGAGCTGTTTTTT. This sequence joins TRBV7-2 and TRBJ2-2; no clear D gene. This CDR3 region has 13 residues. V gave up 6 bases and J gave up 5 bases, with 10 bases separating them. Germline CDR1 and CDR2: SGHTA and FQGNSA.

V gene TRBV19 combines with J gene TRBJ2-7; 9 bases are shared with TRBD1. The germline gives CDR1 LNHDA, CDR2 SQIVND (reference sequence). The trim removed 3 bases at V and 3 bases at J, leaving 3 bases unmatched. This CDR3 is 14 amino acids long. CDR3: CASSMTGGFYEQYF. CDR3 in DNA: TGTGCCAGTAGTATGACAGGGGGTTTCTACGAGCAGTACTTC.

Regarding this clone: The same CDR3 arises from other DNA sequences in this sample as well. V gene TRBV6-1 combines with J gene TRBJ1-2; TRBD1 agrees at 8 bases. V lost 1 base to trimming and J lost 5 bases; unmatched junction nucleotides: 3. The CDR3 spans 14 residues. Germline V gene sequence: CDR1 MNHNS, CDR2 SASEGT. This chain's CDR3 is CASSEGTGLYGYTF. In DNA form, the CDR3 reads TGTGCCAGCAGTGAAGGGACAGGGTTATATGGCTACACCTTC.

The V and J genes are TRBV27 and TRBJ1-1; no firm D call. With 8 bases removed from V and 0 bases from J, the gap between germline ends came to 10 bases. This CDR3 has 13 amino acids. CDR1 MNHEY and CDR2 SMNVEV come from the germline V gene (reference sequence). In DNA, the CDR3 is TGTGCCAGCCAGGACGGCCTGAACACTGAAGCTTTCTTT. Translated, it gives CASQDGLNTEAFF.

The chain employs TRBV5-8 and TRBJ2-5; maybe TRBD1 (6 bases). The ends were cut back, 0 bases at V and 6 bases at J, with 24 bases in the middle. Germline V gene sequence: CDR1 SGHTS, CDR2 YDEGEE. The CDR3 has 18 amino acids. The CDR3 region is CASSLAVGRAGDRKTQYF. Written as DNA, the CDR3 is TGTGCCAGCAGCTTGGCCGTAGGCCGGGCAGGGGATAGGAAGACCCAGTACTTC.